What follows is one T cell receptor beta chain and its context. These data originate in a study of control samples from healthy donors and cancer patients. V dropped 6 bases and J dropped 2 bases, with 11 bases sitting between them. This CDR3 comprises 14 residues. Germline loops: CDR1 MNHNY, CDR2 SVGAGI (reference sequence). TCRdb's table, derived via immunoSEQ multiplex PCR, lists solely in-frame clones and lacks some. This table has about 120,000 clones, 80% to 90% appearing once. Sequencing input: PBMCs. The source is a woman aged 45-59 years with colorectal cancer. This chain joins TRBV6-6 and TRBJ2-1; perhaps TRBD2 as D (6 bases). The CDR3 DNA follows: TGTGCCAGCAGAACGGGAGCGACCTACAATGAGCAGTTCTTC. Encoded protein: CASRTGATYNEQFF.